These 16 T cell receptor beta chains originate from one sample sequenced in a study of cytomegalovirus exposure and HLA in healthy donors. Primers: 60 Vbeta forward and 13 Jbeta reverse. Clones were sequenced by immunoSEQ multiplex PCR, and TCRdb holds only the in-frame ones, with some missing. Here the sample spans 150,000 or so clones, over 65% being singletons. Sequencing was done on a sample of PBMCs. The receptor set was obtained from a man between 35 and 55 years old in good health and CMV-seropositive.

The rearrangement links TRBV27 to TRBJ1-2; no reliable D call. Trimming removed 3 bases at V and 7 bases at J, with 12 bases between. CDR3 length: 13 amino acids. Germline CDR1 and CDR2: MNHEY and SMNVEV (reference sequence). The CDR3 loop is CASSFSPTVGYTF. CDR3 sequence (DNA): TGTGCCAGCAGTTTTTCCCCCACAGTTGGCTACACCTTC.

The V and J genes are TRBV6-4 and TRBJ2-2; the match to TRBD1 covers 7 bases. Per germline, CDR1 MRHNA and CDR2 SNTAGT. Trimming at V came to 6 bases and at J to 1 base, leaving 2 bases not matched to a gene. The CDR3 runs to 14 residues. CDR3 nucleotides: TGTGCCAGCAGCACAGGGGTGAACACCGGGGAGCTGTTTTTT. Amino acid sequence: CASSTGVNTGELFF.

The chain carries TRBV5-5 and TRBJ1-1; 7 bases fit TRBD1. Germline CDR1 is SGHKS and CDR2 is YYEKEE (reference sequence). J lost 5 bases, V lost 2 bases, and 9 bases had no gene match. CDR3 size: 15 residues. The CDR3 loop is CASSLDPGGRTEAFF. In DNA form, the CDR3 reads TGTGCCAGCAGCTTAGATCCAGGGGGGAGGACTGAAGCTTTCTTT.

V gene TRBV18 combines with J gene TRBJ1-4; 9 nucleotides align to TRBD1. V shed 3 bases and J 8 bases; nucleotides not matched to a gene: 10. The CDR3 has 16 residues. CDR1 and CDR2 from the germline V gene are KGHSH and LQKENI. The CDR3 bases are TGTGCCAGCTCACCGTTTACAGGGGGCGTTGTCGAAAAACTGTTTTTT. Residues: CASSPFTGGVVEKLFF.

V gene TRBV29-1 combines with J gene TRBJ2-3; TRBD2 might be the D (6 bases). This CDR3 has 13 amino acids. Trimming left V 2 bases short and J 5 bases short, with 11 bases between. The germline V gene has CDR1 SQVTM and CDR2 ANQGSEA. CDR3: CSVEKGRRDTQYF. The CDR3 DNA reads TGCAGCGTTGAAAAGGGGAGGAGAGATACGCAGTATTTT.

In nucleotides, the CDR3 is TGTGCCAGCAGCCCGGGGTGGGAGCAGTACTTC. This encodes CASSPGWEQYF. V gene TRBV27 combines with J gene TRBJ2-7; a possible D gene is TRBD2 (5 bases). This CDR3 is 11 amino acids long. Germline V gene lookup returns CDR1 MNHEY and CDR2 SMNVEV (reference sequence). The V gene lost 6 bases and the J gene lost 7 bases, with 10 bases spanning the gap.

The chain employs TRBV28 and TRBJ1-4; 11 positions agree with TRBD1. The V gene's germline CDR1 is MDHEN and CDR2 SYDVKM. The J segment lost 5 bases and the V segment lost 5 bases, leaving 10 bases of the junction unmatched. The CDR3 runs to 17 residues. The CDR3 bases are TGTGCCAGCAGTGAGATAGGGACAGGGGGACCAAATGAAAAACTGTTTTTT. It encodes CASSEIGTGGPNEKLFF. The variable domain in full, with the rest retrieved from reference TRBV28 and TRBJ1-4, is DVKVTQSSRYLVKRTGEKVFLECVQDMDHENMFWYRQDPGLGLRLIYFSYDVKMKEKGDIPEGYSVSREKKERFSLILESASTNQTSMYLCASSEIGTGGPNEKLFFGSGTQLSVL.

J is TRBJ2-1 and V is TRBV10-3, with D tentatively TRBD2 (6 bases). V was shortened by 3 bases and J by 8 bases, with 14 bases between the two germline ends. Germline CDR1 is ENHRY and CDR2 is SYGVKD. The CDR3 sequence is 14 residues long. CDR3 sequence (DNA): TGTGCCATCAGTGATAACGGGAGTGGGCATGAGCAGTTCTTC. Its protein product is CAISDNGSGHEQFF.

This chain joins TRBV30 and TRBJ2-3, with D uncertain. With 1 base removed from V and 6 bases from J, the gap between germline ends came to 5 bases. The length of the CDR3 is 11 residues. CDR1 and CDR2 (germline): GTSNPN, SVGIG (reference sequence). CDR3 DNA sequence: TGTGCCTGGAGTGCCGGGGATACGCAGTATTTT. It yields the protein CAWSAGDTQYF. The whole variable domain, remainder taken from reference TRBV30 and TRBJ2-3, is SQTIHQWPATLVQPVGSPLSLECTVEGTSNPNLYWYRQAAGRGLQLLFYSVGIGQISSEVPQNLSASRPQDRQFILSSKKLLLSDSGFYLCAWSAGDTQYFGPGTRLTVL.

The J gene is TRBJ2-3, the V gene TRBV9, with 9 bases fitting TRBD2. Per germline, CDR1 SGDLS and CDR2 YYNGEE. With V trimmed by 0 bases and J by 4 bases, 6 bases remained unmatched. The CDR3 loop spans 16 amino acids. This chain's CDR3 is CASSVESGRFPDTQYF. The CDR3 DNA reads TGTGCCAGCAGCGTAGAGAGCGGGAGGTTCCCAGATACGCAGTATTTT.

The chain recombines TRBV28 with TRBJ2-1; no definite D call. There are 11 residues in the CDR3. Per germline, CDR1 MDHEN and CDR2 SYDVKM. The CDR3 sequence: CSGYSHNEQFF. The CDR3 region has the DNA TGTTCCGGATACAGCCACAATGAGCAGTTCTTC. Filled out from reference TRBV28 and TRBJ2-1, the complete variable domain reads DVKVTQSSRYLVKRTGEKVFLECVQDMDHENMFWYRQDPGLGLRLIYFSYDVKMKEKGDIPEGYSVSREKKERFSLILESASTNQTSMYLCSGYSHNEQFFGPGTRLTVL.

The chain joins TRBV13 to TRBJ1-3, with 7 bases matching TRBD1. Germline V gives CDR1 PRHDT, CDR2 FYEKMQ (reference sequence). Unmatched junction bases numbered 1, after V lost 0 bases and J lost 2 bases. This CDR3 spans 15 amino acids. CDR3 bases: TGTGCCAGCAGCTTAGGCGACAGGGCTGGAAACACCATATATTTT. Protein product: CASSLGDRAGNTIYF.

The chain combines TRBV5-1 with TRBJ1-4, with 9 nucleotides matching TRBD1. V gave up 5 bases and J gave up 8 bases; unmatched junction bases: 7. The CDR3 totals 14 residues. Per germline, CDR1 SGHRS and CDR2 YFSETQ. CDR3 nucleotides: TGCGCCAGCAGGACACAGGGGGCGGCGGAAAAACTGTTTTTT. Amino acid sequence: CASRTQGAAEKLFF.

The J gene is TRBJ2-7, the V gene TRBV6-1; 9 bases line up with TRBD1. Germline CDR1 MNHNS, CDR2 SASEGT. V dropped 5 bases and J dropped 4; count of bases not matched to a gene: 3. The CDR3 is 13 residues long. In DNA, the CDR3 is TGTGCCAGCAGTCGGACAGGGGAATACGAGCAGTACTTC. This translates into CASSRTGEYEQYF.

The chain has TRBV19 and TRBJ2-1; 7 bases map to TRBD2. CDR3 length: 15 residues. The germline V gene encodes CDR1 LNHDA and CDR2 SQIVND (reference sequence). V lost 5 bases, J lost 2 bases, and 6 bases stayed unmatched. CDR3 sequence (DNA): TGTGCCAGTAGTCTCCTCAGCGGGACCTACAATGAGCAGTTCTTC. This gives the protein CASSLLSGTYNEQFF. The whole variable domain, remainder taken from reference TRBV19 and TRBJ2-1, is DGGITQSPKYLFRKEGQNVTLSCEQNLNHDAMYWYRQDPGQGLRLIYYSQIVNDFQKGDIAEGYSVSREKKESFPLTVTSAQKNPTAFYLCASSLLSGTYNEQFFGPGTRLTVL.

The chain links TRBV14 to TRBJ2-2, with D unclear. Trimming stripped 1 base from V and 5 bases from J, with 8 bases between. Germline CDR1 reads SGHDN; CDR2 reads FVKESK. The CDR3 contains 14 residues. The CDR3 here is CASSQVGLTGELFF. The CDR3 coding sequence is TGTGCCAGCAGCCAAGTCGGGTTGACCGGGGAGCTGTTTTTT.